This is a list of T cell receptor beta chains from one sample in a study of memory CD4+ T cells and cytomegalovirus serostatus. TCRdb's table, derived via immunoSEQ multiplex PCR, lists solely in-frame clones and lacks some. The table includes fewer than 75,000 clones, 70% to 80% detected once. Input material: memory CD4+ T cells from blood. The receptor set was obtained from an adult in good health and CMV-seronegative. Each CDR3 is given with its conserved first and last residue. Each record gives: V gene, J gene, D gene, clone size, CDR3 DNA, CDR3 protein. The D gene is left open where the match is weak. For some rows the clone size is stated as once, few or many, or as a class when expanded; others skip it.

v_call: TRBV11-2; j_call: TRBJ2-1; d_call: TRBD2; clone_size: NA; cdr3_nt: TGTGCCAGCAGCCAAAGGTTCGGTAGCGGGGAGCACAATGAGCAGTTCTTC; cdr3_aa: CASSQRFGSGEHNEQFF
v_call: TRBV28; j_call: TRBJ2-7; d_call: TRBD2; clone_size: few; cdr3_nt: TGTGCCAGCAGACGCCGTGGGACTAGCGGCTACGAGCAGTACTTC; cdr3_aa: CASRRRGTSGYEQYF
v_call: TRBV11-1; j_call: TRBJ2-2; d_call: NA; clone_size: NA; cdr3_nt: TGTGCCAGCAGCTTAGAAGGGGCCGGGGAGCTGTTTTTT; cdr3_aa: CASSLEGAGELFF
v_call: TRBV5-5; j_call: TRBJ2-3; d_call: NA; clone_size: NA; cdr3_nt: TGTGCCAGCAGCTTGGTGGGGGCTAGCACAGATACGCAGTATTTT; cdr3_aa: CASSLVGASTDTQYF
v_call: TRBV27; j_call: TRBJ1-1; d_call: NA; clone_size: NA; cdr3_nt: TGTGCCAGCAGTTCACGACAAAGGGGCCTGATAAGGGGGGGGAACACTGAAGCTTTCTTT; cdr3_aa: CASSSRQRGLIRGGNTEAFF
v_call: TRBV7-7; j_call: TRBJ1-3; d_call: NA; clone_size: NA; cdr3_nt: TGTGCTAGCAGCTTAGACTGGGGCTCTGGAAACACCATATATTTT; cdr3_aa: CASSLDWGSGNTIYF
v_call: TRBV30; j_call: TRBJ2-3; d_call: NA; clone_size: NA; cdr3_nt: TGTGCCTGGGGTGTAGGTCTCCGCACAGATACGCAGTATTTT; cdr3_aa: CAWGVGLRTDTQYF
v_call: TRBV5-6; j_call: TRBJ1-5; d_call: NA; clone_size: NA; cdr3_nt: TGTGCCAGCAGCTTGTCTAGGGGTAGCAATCAGCCCCAGCATTTT; cdr3_aa: CASSLSRGSNQPQHF
v_call: TRBV2; j_call: TRBJ2-1; d_call: NA; clone_size: NA; cdr3_nt: TGTGCCAGCAGTGAGGGGCTAGCGAGGGATGAGCAGTTCTTC; cdr3_aa: CASSEGLARDEQFF
v_call: TRBV29-1; j_call: TRBJ2-1; d_call: TRBD2; clone_size: once; cdr3_nt: TGCAGCGTGGCCGGGGGGGGCTCCTACAATGAGCAGTTCTTC; cdr3_aa: CSVAGGGSYNEQFF
v_call: TRBV28; j_call: TRBJ2-7; d_call: TRBD2; clone_size: NA; cdr3_nt: TGTGCCAGCAGTTCTCCCCGGACTAGCGGCTTCTCCTACGAGCAGTACTTC; cdr3_aa: CASSSPRTSGFSYEQYF
v_call: TRBV9; j_call: TRBJ1-4; d_call: NA; clone_size: once; cdr3_nt: TGTGCCAGCAGCGTAGGGGGGGGTAGGGAAAAACTGTTTTTT; cdr3_aa: CASSVGGGREKLFF
v_call: TRBV29-1; j_call: TRBJ2-5; d_call: TRBD1; clone_size: NA; cdr3_nt: TGCAGCGTTGTTGGGACAGGGGGGCAGACCCAGTACTTC; cdr3_aa: CSVVGTGGQTQYF
v_call: TRBV10-3; j_call: TRBJ2-5; d_call: TRBD1; clone_size: NA; cdr3_nt: TGTGCCATCAGTGCTCAGGGGGCTACCCAAGAGACCCAGTACTTC; cdr3_aa: CAISAQGATQETQYF
v_call: TRBV6-6; j_call: TRBJ1-6; d_call: NA; clone_size: NA; cdr3_nt: TGTGCCAGCAGCCCCGCAGGGTCCCGTAATTCACCCCTCCACTTT; cdr3_aa: CASSPAGSRNSPLHF
v_call: TRBV10-3; j_call: TRBJ1-6; d_call: TRBD1; clone_size: NA; cdr3_nt: TGTGCCATCAGTGTGGACAGGGACGGATATAATTCACCCCTCCACTTT; cdr3_aa: CAISVDRDGYNSPLHF
v_call: TRBV18; j_call: TRBJ1-2; d_call: TRBD1; clone_size: NA; cdr3_nt: TGTGCCAGCTCACGATATAGGGGACAGACGTCCTATGGCTACACCTTC; cdr3_aa: CASSRYRGQTSYGYTF
v_call: TRBV18; j_call: TRBJ1-2; d_call: NA; clone_size: few; cdr3_nt: TGTGCCAGCTCACCACGGGAGTTGAATGGCTACACCTTC; cdr3_aa: CASSPRELNGYTF
v_call: TRBV9; j_call: TRBJ2-2; d_call: NA; clone_size: NA; cdr3_nt: TGTGCCAGCAGGATGACTACCACCGGGGAGCTGTTTTTT; cdr3_aa: CASRMTTTGELFF
v_call: TRBV30; j_call: TRBJ2-7; d_call: NA; clone_size: NA; cdr3_nt: TGTGCCTGGGCGTGGGACGGTGGGGTCTACGAGCAGTACTTC; cdr3_aa: CAWAWDGGVYEQYF
v_call: TRBV2; j_call: TRBJ2-2; d_call: TRBD1; clone_size: NA; cdr3_nt: TGTGCCAGCAGGGACGGACAGGGACCTGAGGAGCTGTTTTTT; cdr3_aa: CASRDGQGPEELFF
v_call: TRBV5-1; j_call: TRBJ2-7; d_call: NA; clone_size: NA; cdr3_nt: TGCGCCAGCAGCTCCCAACCCGGCAGCTCCTACGAGCAGTACTTC; cdr3_aa: CASSSQPGSSYEQYF
v_call: TRBV9; j_call: TRBJ2-5; d_call: TRBD1; clone_size: NA; cdr3_nt: TGTGCCAGCAGCGCTAATGACAGGGGGGGCCAAGAGACCCAGTACTTC; cdr3_aa: CASSANDRGGQETQYF
v_call: TRBV15; j_call: TRBJ1-3; d_call: NA; clone_size: NA; cdr3_nt: TGTGCCACCAGCAGAGGTTCGGGGGGCTCTGGAAACACCATATATTTT; cdr3_aa: CATSRGSGGSGNTIYF
v_call: TRBV6-5; j_call: TRBJ1-3; d_call: NA; clone_size: NA; cdr3_nt: TGTGCCAGCAGTTACTCCTTCGGAGGGGGGCTAAACACCATATATTTT; cdr3_aa: CASSYSFGGGLNTIYF
v_call: TRBV7-9; j_call: TRBJ2-1; d_call: NA; clone_size: NA; cdr3_nt: TGTGCCAGCAGCTTAAGCAGCTCCTACAATGAGCAGTTCTTC; cdr3_aa: CASSLSSSYNEQFF
v_call: TRBV5-1; j_call: TRBJ2-3; d_call: TRBD2; clone_size: NA; cdr3_nt: TGCGCCAGCAATGGCGGGGGAAGCACAGATACGCAGTATTTT; cdr3_aa: CASNGGGSTDTQYF
v_call: TRBV6-5; j_call: TRBJ1-2; d_call: NA; clone_size: few; cdr3_nt: TGTGCCAGCAGCTCAGGGGTTTATGGCTACACCTTC; cdr3_aa: CASSSGVYGYTF
v_call: TRBV7-2; j_call: TRBJ2-5; d_call: TRBD2; clone_size: NA; cdr3_nt: TGTGCCAGCAGCTTGCAGGGAGGGCTAGCCCAAGAGACCCAGTACTTC; cdr3_aa: CASSLQGGLAQETQYF
v_call: TRBV7-2; j_call: TRBJ2-3; d_call: TRBD2; clone_size: NA; cdr3_nt: TGTGCCAGCAGCTTCCGGGGAGCGGGGGGATCCACAGATACGCAGTATTTT; cdr3_aa: CASSFRGAGGSTDTQYF
v_call: TRBV27; j_call: TRBJ2-5; d_call: NA; clone_size: few; cdr3_nt: TGTGCCAGCAGTTTCGAGTGGCAAGAGACCCAGTACTTC; cdr3_aa: CASSFEWQETQYF
v_call: TRBV6-5; j_call: TRBJ2-7; d_call: NA; clone_size: NA; cdr3_nt: TGTGCCAGCAGCCCCTTGGGAGCCTACGAGCAGTACTTC; cdr3_aa: CASSPLGAYEQYF
v_call: TRBV28; j_call: TRBJ2-1; d_call: TRBD1; clone_size: NA; cdr3_nt: TGTGCCAGCAGTCCACAGGGGGCGCTAAACAATGAGCAGTTCTTC; cdr3_aa: CASSPQGALNNEQFF
v_call: TRBV18; j_call: TRBJ2-2; d_call: NA; clone_size: NA; cdr3_nt: TGTGCCAGCTCACCAGGGACCGGGGAGCTGTTTTTT; cdr3_aa: CASSPGTGELFF
v_call: TRBV28; j_call: TRBJ2-7; d_call: TRBD2; clone_size: few; cdr3_nt: TGTGCCAGCTACTACTCCGGGACTAGCGGTTCGGAGCAGTACTTC; cdr3_aa: CASYYSGTSGSEQYF